Given below is one TCR beta chain in context. Antigen specificity is unknown. The data derive from a study of cytomegalovirus exposure and HLA in healthy donors. Every donor was a healthy person donating bone marrow. The CDR3 contains 11 residues. Trimming removed 3 bases at V and 7 bases at J, with 8 bases between. Germline loops: CDR1 DFQATT, CDR2 SNEGSKA (reference sequence). Study observations and caveats: Sequencing likely generated an artifact that appeared as a cluster of highly shared sequence variants. Cytomegalovirus-associated TCR beta chains were listed, numbering 164. Most TCR beta V segments were productive about 87% or about 30% of the time in an earlier analysis.

With 60 Vbeta and 13 Jbeta primers, the PCR was carried out. Here immunoSEQ multiplex PCR was the method, and the copy in TCRdb shows in-frame clones only, minus some. The table includes 130,000 to 150,000 clones, roughly 78% detected once. The gene calls are TRBV20-1 and TRBJ2-3; unclear D gene. The source is a female donor in good health and CMV-seronegative. The specimen was PBMCs. CDR3 sequence (DNA): TGCAGTGCTAGTTGGCTGTATACGCAGTATTTT. Its translation is CSASWLYTQYF.